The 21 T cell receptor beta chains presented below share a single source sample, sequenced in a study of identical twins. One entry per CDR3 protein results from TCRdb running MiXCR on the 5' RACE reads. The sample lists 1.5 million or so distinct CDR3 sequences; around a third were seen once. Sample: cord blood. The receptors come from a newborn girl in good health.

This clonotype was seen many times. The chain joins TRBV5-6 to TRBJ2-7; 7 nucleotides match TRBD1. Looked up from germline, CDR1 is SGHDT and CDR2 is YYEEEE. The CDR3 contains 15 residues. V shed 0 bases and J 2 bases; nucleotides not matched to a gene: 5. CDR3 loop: CASSLAGTAPYEQYF. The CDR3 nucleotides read TGTGCCAGCAGCTTGGCCGGGACAGCCCCCTACGAGCAGTACTTC.

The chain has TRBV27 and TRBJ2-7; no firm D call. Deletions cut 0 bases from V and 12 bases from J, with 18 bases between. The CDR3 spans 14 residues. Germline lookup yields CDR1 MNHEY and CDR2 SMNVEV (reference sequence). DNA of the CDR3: TGTGCCAGCAGTTTATCGCCAACTTCGATCCCCTTGTACTTC. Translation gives CASSLSPTSIPLYF.

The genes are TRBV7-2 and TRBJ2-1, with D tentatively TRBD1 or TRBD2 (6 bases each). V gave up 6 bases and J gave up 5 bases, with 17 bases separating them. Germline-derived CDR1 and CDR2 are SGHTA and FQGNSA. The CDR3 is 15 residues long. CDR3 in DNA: TGTGCCAGCAGACAAAAAGGGGGGCGAGACAATGAGCAGTTCTTC. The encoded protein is CASRQKGGRDNEQFF. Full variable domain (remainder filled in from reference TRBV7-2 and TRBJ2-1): GAGVSQSPSNKVTEKGKDVELRCDPISGHTALYWYRQSLGQGLEFLIYFQGNSAPDKSGLPSDRFSAERTGGSVSTLTIQRTQQEDSAVYLCASRQKGGRDNEQFFGPGTRLTVL.

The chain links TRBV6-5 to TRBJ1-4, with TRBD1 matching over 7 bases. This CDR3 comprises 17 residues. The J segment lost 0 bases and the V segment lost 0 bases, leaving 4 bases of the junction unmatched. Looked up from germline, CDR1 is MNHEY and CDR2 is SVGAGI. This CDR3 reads CASSYSPGGSTNEKLFF. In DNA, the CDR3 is TGTGCCAGCAGTTACTCTCCAGGGGGATCAACTAATGAAAAACTGTTTTTT.

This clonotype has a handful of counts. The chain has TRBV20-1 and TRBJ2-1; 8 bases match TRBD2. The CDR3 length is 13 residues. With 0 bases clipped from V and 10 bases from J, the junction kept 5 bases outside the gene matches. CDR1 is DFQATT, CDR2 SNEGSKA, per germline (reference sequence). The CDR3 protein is CSARDRAGGEQFF. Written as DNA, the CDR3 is TGCAGTGCTAGAGATCGGGCGGGAGGAGAGCAGTTCTTC.

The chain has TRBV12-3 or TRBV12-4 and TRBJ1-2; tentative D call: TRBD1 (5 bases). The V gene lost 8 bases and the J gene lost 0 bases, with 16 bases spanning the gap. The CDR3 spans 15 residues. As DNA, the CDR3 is TGTGCCAGCGGGGGGACGGGTCCCCCTAACTATGGCTACACCTTC. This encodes CASGGTGPPNYGYTF.

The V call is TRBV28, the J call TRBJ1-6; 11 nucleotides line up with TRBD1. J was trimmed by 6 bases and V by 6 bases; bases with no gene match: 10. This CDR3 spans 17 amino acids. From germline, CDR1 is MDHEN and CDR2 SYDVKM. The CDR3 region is CASSTTDRGRLNSPLHF. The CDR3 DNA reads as TGTGCCAGCAGCACCACGGACAGGGGGCGGCTTAATTCACCCCTCCACTTT.

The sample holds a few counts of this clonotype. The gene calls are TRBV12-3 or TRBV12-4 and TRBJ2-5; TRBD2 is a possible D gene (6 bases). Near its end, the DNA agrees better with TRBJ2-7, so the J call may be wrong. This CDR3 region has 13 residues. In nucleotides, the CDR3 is TGTGCCAGCAGTTTATTTCAGGGAGGCGAGCAGTACTTC. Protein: CASSLFQGGEQYF.

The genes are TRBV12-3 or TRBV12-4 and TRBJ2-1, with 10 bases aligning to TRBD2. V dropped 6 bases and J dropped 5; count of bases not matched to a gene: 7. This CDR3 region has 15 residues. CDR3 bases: TGTGCCAGCAGCCTAGCGGGAGTACCCCACAATGAGCAGTTCTTC. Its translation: CASSLAGVPHNEQFF.

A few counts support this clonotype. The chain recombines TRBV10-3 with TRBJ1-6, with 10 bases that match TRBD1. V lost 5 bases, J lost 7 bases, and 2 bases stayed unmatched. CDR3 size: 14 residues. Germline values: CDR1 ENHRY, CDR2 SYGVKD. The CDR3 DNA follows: TGTGCCATCAGTCCGGGACAGGGGAATTCACCCCTCCACTTT. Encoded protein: CAISPGQGNSPLHF.

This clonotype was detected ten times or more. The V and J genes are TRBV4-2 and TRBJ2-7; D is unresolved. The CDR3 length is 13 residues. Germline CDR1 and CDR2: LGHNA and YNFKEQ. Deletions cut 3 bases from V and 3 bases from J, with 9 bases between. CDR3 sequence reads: CASSHPHSYEQYF. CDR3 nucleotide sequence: TGTGCCAGCAGCCATCCCCATAGCTACGAGCAGTACTTC.

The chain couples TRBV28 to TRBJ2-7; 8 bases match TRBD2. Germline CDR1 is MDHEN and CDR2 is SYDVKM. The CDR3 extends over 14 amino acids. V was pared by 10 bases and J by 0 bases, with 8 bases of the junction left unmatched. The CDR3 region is CATRPSGSSYEQYF. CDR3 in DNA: TGTGCCACCCGGCCCAGCGGGAGCTCCTACGAGCAGTACTTC.

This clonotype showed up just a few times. The CDR3 sequence is CASSRDTRYEQYF. The CDR3 DNA reads TGTGCCAGCAGTCGGGACACACGCTACGAGCAGTACTTC. The rearrangement links TRBV27 to TRBJ2-7; D might be TRBD1 (6 bases). V lost 5 bases and J 3 bases, leaving 11 bases between the germline ends. The CDR3 length is 13 residues. Germline CDR1 reads MNHEY; CDR2 reads SMNVEV (reference sequence).

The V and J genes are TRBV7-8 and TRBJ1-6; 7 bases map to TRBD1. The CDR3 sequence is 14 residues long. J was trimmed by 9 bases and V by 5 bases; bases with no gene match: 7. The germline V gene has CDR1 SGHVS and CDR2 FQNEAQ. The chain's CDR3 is CASSPRDSPSPLHF. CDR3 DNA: TGTGCCAGCAGCCCGAGGGACAGCCCTTCACCCCTCCACTTT.

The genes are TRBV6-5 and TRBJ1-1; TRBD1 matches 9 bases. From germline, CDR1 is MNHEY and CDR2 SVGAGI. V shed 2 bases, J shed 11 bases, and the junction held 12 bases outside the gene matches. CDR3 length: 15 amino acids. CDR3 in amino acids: CASSYRPDRGETAFF. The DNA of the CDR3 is TGTGCCAGCAGTTACCGTCCCGACAGGGGGGAAACGGCTTTCTTT.

The CDR3 nucleotides are TGCAGTGCTAGAGATGGGGGGCGGGAGCCCCAGCATTTT. It yields the protein CSARDGGREPQHF. J is TRBJ1-5 and V is TRBV20-1; a weak D match, TRBD1 (6 bases). The V end was cut by 0 bases, the J end by 8 bases, with 11 bases between. Per germline, CDR1 DFQATT and CDR2 SNEGSKA (reference sequence). The CDR3 runs to 13 residues.

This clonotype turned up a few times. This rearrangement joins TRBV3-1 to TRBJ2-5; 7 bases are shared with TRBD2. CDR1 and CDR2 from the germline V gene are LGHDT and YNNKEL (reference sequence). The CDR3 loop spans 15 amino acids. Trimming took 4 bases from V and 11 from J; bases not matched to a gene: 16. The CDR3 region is CASSPPRLAANEQYF. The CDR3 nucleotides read TGTGCCAGCAGCCCTCCGCGACTAGCAGCAAATGAGCAGTACTTC.

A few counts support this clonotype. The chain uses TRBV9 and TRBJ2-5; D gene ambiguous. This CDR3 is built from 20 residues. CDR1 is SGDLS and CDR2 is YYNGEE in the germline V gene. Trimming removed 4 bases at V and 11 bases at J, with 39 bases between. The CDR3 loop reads CASSSLGRGGAGSVFNEQYF. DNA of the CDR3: TGTGCCAGCAGCTCCCTCGGCCGTGGTGGAGCCGGGTCCGTATTCAATGAGCAGTACTTC. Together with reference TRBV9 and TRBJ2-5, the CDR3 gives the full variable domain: DSGVTQTPKHLITATGQRVTLRCSPRSGDLSVYWYQQSLDQGLQFLIQYYNGEERAKGNILERFSAQQFPDLHSELNLSSLELGDSALYFCASSSLGRGGAGSVFNEQYFGPGTRLLVL.

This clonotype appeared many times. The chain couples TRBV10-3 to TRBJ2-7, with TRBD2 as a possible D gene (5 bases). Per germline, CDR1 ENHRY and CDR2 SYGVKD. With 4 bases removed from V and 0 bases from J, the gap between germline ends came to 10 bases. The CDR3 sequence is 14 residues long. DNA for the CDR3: TGTGCCATCAGTGGGAGCGGTTTCTCCTACGAGCAGTACTTC. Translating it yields CAISGSGFSYEQYF.

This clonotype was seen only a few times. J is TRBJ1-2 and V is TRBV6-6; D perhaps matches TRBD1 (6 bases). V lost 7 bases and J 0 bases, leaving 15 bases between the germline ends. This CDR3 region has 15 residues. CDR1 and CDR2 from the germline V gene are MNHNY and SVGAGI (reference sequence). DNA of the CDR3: TGTGCCAGCATCCCGGGGGCGGATTCTAACTATGGCTACACCTTC. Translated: CASIPGADSNYGYTF.

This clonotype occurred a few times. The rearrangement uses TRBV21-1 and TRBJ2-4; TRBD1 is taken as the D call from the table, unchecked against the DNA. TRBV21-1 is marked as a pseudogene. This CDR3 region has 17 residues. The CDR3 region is CASSTRPGQSPLGEQYF. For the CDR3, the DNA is TGTGCCAGCAGCACCAGGCCGGGACAGAGTCCTTTGGGGGAGCAGTACTTC.